This T cell receptor beta chain originates from a study of blood T cells in healthy people across ages. Points from the study as a whole: Roughly linear age-related decline in beta diversity appeared, significant by age 40.

CDR1 and CDR2 (germline): LNHDA, SQIVND (reference sequence). This CDR3 has 14 residues. V lost 5 bases and J 3 bases, leaving 14 bases between the germline ends. A second PCR, run for roughly 7 to 11 cycles, used a sample-barcoded 5' primer plus a J-beta primer mix. Via MiXCR, TCRdb re-called the 5' RACE reads, giving one row per CDR3 protein. The table lists roughly 800,000 distinct CDR3 sequences, approximately 25% of them singletons. Per individual sample, total RNA of at least 6 micrograms was extracted. Concerning this clonotype itself: The antigen is unknown.

This same sample was also taken into another study, of T cells of mothers and their children.

This TCR came from a boy younger than 18 in good health. Sequenced input: blood. This chain joins TRBV19 and TRBJ2-7; a possible D gene is TRBD1 (5 bases). The CDR3 DNA reads TGTGCCAGTAGTGACCAGGGTGTGGTCTACGAGCAGTACTTC. It is translated as CASSDQGVVYEQYF.